This T cell receptor (beta chain) appears in the sequencing data of a study of blood T cell repertoires in COVID-19. Study-level information: Acute and convalescent COVID-19 specimens originated in the United States, Italy and Spain. Sample material is recorded as cDNA or gDNA derived from T cells, B-cell-depleted T cells, or PBMCs.

Original processing methods: From reference gene primer amplification, estimates of nucleated cell counts were derived. Sequenced by immunoSEQ multiplex PCR; TCRdb stores in-frame clones only, minus some. The V and J calls and the clone size are those of that table, but D and trimming were determined from the DNA. This sample has over 80,000 clones; 70% to 90% occur once, and the top ten carry 6% to 8.5%. Trimming left V 4 bases short and J 6 bases short, with 9 bases between. The length of the CDR3 is 12 residues. The germline CDR1 and CDR2 sequences are KGHSH and LQKENI. The receptor's source is a man aged 65 to 85 with acute or convalescent COVID-19. The chain couples TRBV18 to TRBJ1-2; D uncertain. Input material: peripheral blood. CDR3 DNA sequence: TGTGCCAGCTCACAACAGAGAAATGGCTACACCTTC. Translating it yields CASSQQRNGYTF.